These 18 T cell receptor beta chains share one sample of origin, sequenced in a study of T cells in Graves' hyperthyroidism and ophthalmopathy. Amplified TCR beta CDR3 regions came from RNA transcripts. An initial round of RT-PCR targeting the TCR CDR3 relied on the HTBI primer set. MiXCR was run by TCRdb on the multiplex PCR reads, yielding one entry per CDR3 protein. The repertoire holds about 500,000 distinct CDR3 sequences, with over 15% as singletons. Sequenced: blood. These receptors were obtained from a woman between 18 and 29 years old with Graves' ophthalmopathy.

The chain has TRBV29-1 and TRBJ2-7, with D perhaps TRBD1 or TRBD2 (5 bases each). CDR1 is SQVTM, CDR2 ANQGSEA, per germline. V was cut by 4 bases and J by 0 bases, with 16 bases left in between. CDR3 size: 15 residues. This CDR3 reads CSVGAGTLSSYEQYF. The CDR3 coding sequence is TGCAGCGTTGGTGCCGGGACGCTGAGCTCCTACGAGCAGTACTTC.

This chain joins TRBV5-8 and TRBJ1-3, with unresolved D. The CDR3 is made up of 16 amino acids. The germline gives CDR1 SGHTS, CDR2 YDEGEE. The V end lost 0 bases, the J end lost 4 bases, and 14 bases lay between the germline ends. CDR3 amino acids: CASSLALGNEGNTIYF. The CDR3 nucleotides read TGTGCCAGCAGCTTGGCCTTGGGGAATGAGGGAAACACCATATATTTT.

This clonotype was seen only once. The chain employs TRBV4-1 and TRBJ1-4; TRBD1 might be the D (5 bases). The CDR3 has 16 amino acids. CDR1 MGHRA and CDR2 YSYEKL come from the germline V gene. With 0 bases removed from V and 3 bases from J, the gap between germline ends came to 11 bases. The CDR3 DNA reads as TGCGCCAGCAGCCAAGATTCCGGGGGAGCTAATGAAAAACTGTTTTTT. Its protein is CASSQDSGGANEKLFF.

In this sample, this clonotype turned up many times. The genes are TRBV12-3 or TRBV12-4 and TRBJ1-1, with 7 bases matching TRBD1. V lost 4 bases, J lost 5 bases, and 7 bases stayed unmatched. The CDR3 covers 14 residues. This chain's CDR3 is CASSYRGSGTEAFF. In DNA, the CDR3 is TGTGCCAGCAGTTACAGGGGCAGTGGGACTGAAGCTTTCTTT.

As DNA, the CDR3 is TGTGCCAGCTCACCACGCCCCGGGACAGAAAGCTCTGGGGCCAACGTCCTGACTTTC. Encoded protein: CASSPRPGTESSGANVLTF. The V and J genes are TRBV18 and TRBJ2-6; TRBD1 aligns across 7 bases. The CDR3 loop spans 19 amino acids. Trimming cost V 1 base and J 0 bases; bases outside gene matches: 9. CDR1 is KGHSH, CDR2 LQKENI, per germline.

This clonotype was recorded many times. The chain links TRBV28 to TRBJ2-1; TRBD1 agrees at 7 bases. CDR3 length: 16 amino acids. CDR1 and CDR2 from the germline V gene are MDHEN and SYDVKM. V gave up 5 bases and J gave up 3 bases; unmatched junction bases: 10. The CDR3 nucleotides are TGTGCCAGCAGTGAGCTAGGGGGCCCAAACTACAATGAGCAGTTCTTC. Translation gives CASSELGGPNYNEQFF.

This clonotype was recorded at least ten times. The chain links TRBV11-2 to TRBJ1-3; D remains unclear. Germline CDR1 SGHAT, CDR2 FQNNGV. The V end was cut by 7 bases, the J end by 3 bases, with 10 bases between. The CDR3 runs to 13 residues. The CDR3 region has the DNA TGTGCCAGCAAGTCCCCCGGTGGAAACACCATATATTTT. Protein product: CASKSPGGNTIYF.

This clonotype was counted ten times or more. The chain links TRBV27 to TRBJ2-5, with D hard to call. Germline CDR1 reads MNHEY; CDR2 reads SMNVEV (reference sequence). The V and J ends lost 5 bases and 5 bases respectively, with 6 bases between them. The CDR3 length is 11 residues. Here the CDR3 reads CASSPPETQYF. The CDR3 bases are TGTGCCAGCAGTCCTCCGGAGACCCAGTACTTC.

The rearrangement links TRBV5-8 to TRBJ2-5, with TRBD2 matching 10 bases. With V trimmed by 5 bases and J by 5 bases, 3 bases remained unmatched. The length of the CDR3 is 13 residues. Per the germline V gene, CDR1 is SGHTS and CDR2 is YDEGEE. The CDR3: CASRAGGPETQYF. The CDR3 bases are TGTGCCAGCAGAGCGGGAGGGCCGGAGACCCAGTACTTC.

The rearrangement joins TRBV5-1 to TRBJ2-1, with 8 positions matching TRBD2. The V segment lost 2 bases and the J segment 8 bases; nucleotides outside the gene matches: 6. The CDR3 loop spans 14 amino acids. Germline values: CDR1 SGHRS, CDR2 YFSETQ. In DNA form, the CDR3 reads TGCGCCAGCAGCTTCGGGGGGGGGCCGTATGAGCAGTTCTTC. This gives the protein CASSFGGGPYEQFF.

In this sample, this clonotype turned up many times. This rearrangement joins TRBV28 to TRBJ2-5, with a tentative D call TRBD1 (6 bases). Germline assignment: CDR1 MDHEN and CDR2 SYDVKM. This CDR3 is 15 amino acids long. The ends were cut back, 6 bases at V and 4 bases at J, with 18 bases in the middle. CDR3 sequence reads: CASSRTDSSSETQYF. The CDR3 region has the DNA TGTGCCAGCAGCCGGACAGATAGTTCCTCAGAGACCCAGTACTTC. The full variable domain, its missing parts supplied by reference TRBV28 and TRBJ2-5, is DVKVTQSSRYLVKRTGEKVFLECVQDMDHENMFWYRQDPGLGLRLIYFSYDVKMKEKGDIPEGYSVSREKKERFSLILESASTNQTSMYLCASSRTDSSSETQYFGPGTRLLVL.

This clonotype was detected many times. The chain has TRBV6-1 and TRBJ1-6; D may be TRBD1 (6 bases). This CDR3 comprises 14 residues. Trimming shortened V by 4 bases and J by 8 bases, and 12 bases separated the two germline ends. Germline lookup yields CDR1 MNHNS and CDR2 SASEGT. CDR3 sequence (DNA): TGTGCCAGCAGTGGGGGGGCGGAATATTCACCCCTCCACTTT. It yields the protein CASSGGAEYSPLHF.

This clonotype showed up just a few times. The chain uses TRBV9 and TRBJ2-7; D is unclear. The V end was cut by 2 bases, the J end by 2 bases, with 11 bases between. Germline V gene data show CDR1 as SGDLS and CDR2 as YYNGEE. CDR3 size: 14 residues. The CDR3 coding sequence is TGTGCCAGCAGCGTTTCCCGCGGACCCTACGAGCAGTACTTC. It codes for CASSVSRGPYEQYF.

This clonotype came up many times. CDR3 protein: CASSLSAGPSNYGYTF. CDR3 nucleotide sequence: TGTGCCAGCAGTTTATCGGCTGGGCCCTCTAACTATGGCTACACCTTC. The chain uses TRBV27 and TRBJ1-2; D call uncertain. The CDR3 extends over 16 amino acids. The V end was cut by 0 bases, the J end by 0 bases, with 11 bases between. Germline lookup yields CDR1 MNHEY and CDR2 SMNVEV (reference sequence).

In this sample, this clonotype turned up a few times. The rearrangement links TRBV7-9 to TRBJ1-1, with a possible D match to TRBD1 (5 bases). The CDR3 contains 14 residues. Trimming left V 6 bases short and J 4 bases short, with 15 bases between. Looked up from germline, CDR1 is SEHNR and CDR2 is FQNEAQ (reference sequence). CDR3 amino acids: CASRYDRDFTEAFF. The CDR3 DNA follows: TGTGCCAGCAGGTATGATAGGGACTTCACTGAAGCTTTCTTT.

There are a few counts of this clonotype. The genes are TRBV12-3 or TRBV12-4 and TRBJ2-4; D tentatively reads TRBD1 or TRBD2 (6 bases each). This CDR3 region has 18 residues. The V end lost 7 bases, the J end lost 0 bases, and 22 bases lay between the germline ends. CDR3 amino acids: CASTLGGRGLLAKNIQYF. The CDR3 DNA follows: TGTGCCAGCACCTTGGGGGGCAGGGGTCTACTAGCCAAAAACATTCAGTACTTC.

This clonotype was recorded at least ten times. This chain links TRBV20-1 with TRBJ2-7, with 10 bases lining up with TRBD2. V dropped 3 bases and J dropped 3; count of bases not matched to a gene: 8. Germline-derived CDR1 and CDR2 are DFQATT and SNEGSKA (reference sequence). The CDR3 totals 15 residues. The CDR3 nucleotides are TGCAGTGCTAGGCAACGGACTAGCGGATACTACGAGCAGTACTTC. Translation gives CSARQRTSGYYEQYF.

This clonotype has ten or more counts. This chain connects TRBV7-8 to TRBJ2-5; 7 positions match TRBD2. The ends lost 5 bases at V and 3 bases at J; junction bases unmatched: 12. Looked up from germline, CDR1 is SGHVS and CDR2 is FQNEAQ. This CDR3 has 16 residues. Here the CDR3 reads CASSMTSPIFEETQYF. The CDR3 coding sequence is TGTGCCAGCAGCATGACTAGCCCGATATTCGAAGAGACCCAGTACTTC.